Presented here are 13 T cell receptor beta chains from one specimen sequenced in a study of vaccination and CD4 T cells after COVID-19. TCRdb itself ran the PCR reads through MiXCR, one entry per CDR3 protein. The table includes about 18,000 distinct CDR3 sequences, 55% to 65% detected once. Here the sequenced sample was CD4+ T cells from blood, taken before SARS-CoV-2 vaccination. Receptor source: a human donor who had recovered from COVID-19.

This chain connects TRBV10-2 to TRBJ2-1; D remains ambiguous. The CDR3 is made up of 11 amino acids. V was shortened by 5 bases and J by 3 bases, with 2 bases between the two germline ends. The germline V gene encodes CDR1 WSHSY and CDR2 SAAADI. The CDR3 nucleotides read TGCGCCAGCAGTCGCTACAATGAGCAGTTCTTC. The encoded protein is CASSRYNEQFF.

This clonotype was observed once. The chain has TRBV20-1 and TRBJ2-3; 14 bases match TRBD2. Germline V CDR1 and CDR2: DFQATT, SNEGSKA (reference sequence). This CDR3 has 20 residues. V lost 4 bases, J lost 1 base, and 16 bases stayed unmatched. Written as DNA, the CDR3 is TGCAGTGCTAACAAGATTCCGACTAGCGGGGGGGTAAGCGGCACAGATACGCAGTATTTT. It is translated as CSANKIPTSGGVSGTDTQYF.

The genes are TRBV7-2 and TRBJ2-5, with 12 bases aligning to TRBD2. This CDR3 region has 16 residues. V lost 2 bases to trimming and J lost 4 bases; unmatched junction nucleotides: 5. Germline V gene lookup returns CDR1 SGHTA and CDR2 FQGNSA. The CDR3 region has the DNA TGTGCCAGCAGCTTAAGGCTAGCGGGAGGGGGAGAGACCCAGTACTTC. Encoded protein: CASSLRLAGGGETQYF.

This rearrangement joins TRBV5-4 to TRBJ2-5; TRBD2 matches 8 bases. The CDR3 contains 14 residues. CDR1 and CDR2 from the germline V gene are SGHNT and YYREEE (reference sequence). Losses at the gene ends were 6 bases for V and 1 base for J; bases not matched to a gene: 5. CDR3 loop: CASTAGGPQETQYF. In DNA form, the CDR3 reads TGTGCCAGCACCGCGGGAGGCCCCCAAGAGACCCAGTACTTC.

The chain couples TRBV19 to TRBJ2-7; D is ambiguous. CDR1 is LNHDA, CDR2 SQIVND, per germline (reference sequence). The germline V and J ends were trimmed by 3 bases and 2 bases, with 17 bases remaining between them. This CDR3 has 16 amino acids. For the CDR3, the DNA is TGTGCCAGTAGTATTTCGGTTGGTAGTGGGGCCTACGAGCAGTACTTC. Translated: CASSISVGSGAYEQYF.

This clonotype was seen a handful of times. The chain couples TRBV20-1 to TRBJ1-1; no reliable D call. Germline V gene lookup returns CDR1 DFQATT and CDR2 SNEGSKA (reference sequence). The CDR3 contains 14 residues. V shed 3 bases and J shed 0 bases, with 11 bases lying between them. The DNA for the CDR3 is TGCAGTGCTAGCCCCCCAGGCATGAACACTGAAGCTTTCTTT. Encoded protein: CSASPPGMNTEAFF.

The V call is TRBV10-3, the J call TRBJ1-1, with no clear D. Germline assignment: CDR1 ENHRY and CDR2 SYGVKD. The CDR3 has 15 residues. V gave up 7 bases and J gave up 5 bases, with 20 bases separating them. The CDR3 bases are TGTGCCATCACGGCGCGCGGAGGAGCCAATACTGAAGCTTTCTTT. This sequence encodes CAITARGGANTEAFF.

The CDR3 coding sequence is TGTGCCAGCAGCTTAGTACTAGCGGGGAAAGAGACCCAGTACTTC. This translates into CASSLVLAGKETQYF. The V call is TRBV7-2, the J call TRBJ2-5; 10 positions agree with TRBD2. Germline V gene lookup returns CDR1 SGHTA and CDR2 FQGNSA. The CDR3 is 15 amino acids. V was clipped by 1 base and J by 3 bases; unmatched bases: 2. Combining the CDR3 with reference TRBV7-2 and TRBJ2-5 gives the whole variable domain GAGVSQSPSNKVTEKGKDVELRCDPISGHTALYWYRQSLGQGLEFLIYFQGNSAPDKSGLPSDRFSAERTGGSVSTLTIQRTQQEDSAVYLCASSLVLAGKETQYFGPGTRLLVL.

V and J are TRBV7-3 and TRBJ2-2, with 11 bases lining up with TRBD2. V was pared by 5 bases and J by 6 bases, with 11 bases of the junction left unmatched. The CDR3 is made up of 17 amino acids. The germline CDR1 and CDR2 sequences are SGHTA and FQGTGA. In DNA form, the CDR3 reads TGTGCCAGCAGCCCAACTCCTAGCGGGAGGTCCCCCGGGGAGCTGTTTTTT. Residues: CASSPTPSGRSPGELFF. Variable domain in full (rest from reference TRBV7-3 and TRBJ2-2): GAGVSQTPSNKVTEKGKYVELRCDPISGHTALYWYRQSLGQGPEFLIYFQGTGAADDSGLPNDRFFAVRPEGSVSTLKIQRTERGDSAVYLCASSPTPSGRSPGELFFGEGSRLTVL.

This chain joins TRBV20-1 and TRBJ2-3, with D hard to call. The CDR3 is 14 residues long. Trimming removed 3 bases from V and 0 bases from J, with 10 bases in between. The V gene's germline CDR1 is DFQATT and CDR2 SNEGSKA (reference sequence). The chain's CDR3 is CSASSGSSTDTQYF. The CDR3, as DNA: TGCAGTGCTAGCTCCGGCTCTAGCACAGATACGCAGTATTTT.

CDR3 nucleotide sequence: TGTGCCAGCAGTTCCAATACCGGGACTAGCGGCCACGAGTACTTC. It codes for CASSSNTGTSGHEYF. The chain uses TRBV28 and TRBJ2-7, with 11 bases fitting TRBD2. The V gene end was trimmed by 4 bases and the J gene end by 11 bases; junction bases not matched to a gene: 13. The CDR3 runs to 15 residues. Germline values: CDR1 MDHEN, CDR2 SYDVKM.

This chain links TRBV18 with TRBJ2-5; TRBD1 aligns across 7 bases. Germline lookup yields CDR1 KGHSH and CDR2 LQKENI. Trimming removed 0 bases from V and 3 bases from J; junction bases left unmatched: 4. CDR3 size: 15 residues. The CDR3 bases are TGTGCCAGCTCACCACCGACAGGGAATGAAGAGACCCAGTACTTC. Its protein is CASSPPTGNEETQYF.

The chain combines TRBV7-8 with TRBJ1-5; tentatively, D is TRBD1 (6 bases). This CDR3 has 15 amino acids. The germline V and J ends were trimmed by 4 bases and 7 bases, with 17 bases remaining between them. Per the germline V gene, CDR1 is SGHVS and CDR2 is FQNEAQ. This chain's CDR3 is CASSSEDRRGQPQHF. In DNA, the CDR3 is TGTGCCAGCAGCTCTGAAGACAGGCGGGGACAGCCCCAGCATTTT. Based on the CDR3 plus reference TRBV7-8 and TRBJ1-5, the full variable domain is GAGVSQSPRYKVAKRGQDVALRCDPISGHVSLFWYQQALGQGPEFLTYFQNEAQLDKSGLPSDRFFAERPEGSVSTLKIQRTQQEDSAVYLCASSSEDRRGQPQHFGDGTRLSIL.